A selection of T cell receptor beta chains follows, all from one sample in a study of T cells in Graves' hyperthyroidism and ophthalmopathy. TCRdb used MiXCR to reprocess the multiplex PCR reads, holding one entry per CDR3 protein. The profile shows hundreds of thousands of distinct CDR3 sequences, around 13% of them singletons. Input material: blood. These TCRs come from a woman aged 25 to 45 with Graves' hyperthyroidism that later progressed to Graves' ophthalmopathy. CDR3s include the opening cysteine and the closing phenylalanine or tryptophan. The order of the fields is J gene, CDR3 length, clone size, V gene, D gene, CDR3 protein, CDR3 DNA. A D gene is named only where the DNA matches it firmly. Only part of the rows carry a size: once, few, many, or a class if the clone is expanded.

TRBJ2-1 | 16 | many | TRBV7-9 | TRBD2 | CASSDGLAAPYNEQFF | TGTGCCAGCAGCGACGGACTAGCGGCCCCCTACAATGAGCAGTTCTTC
TRBJ2-1 | 15 | NA | TRBV5-1 | NA | CASSLTADAYNEQFF | TGCGCCAGCAGCTTGACAGCGGACGCCTACAATGAGCAGTTCTTC
TRBJ2-1 | 14 | NA | TRBV13 | NA | CASKSDRSYNEQFF | TGTGCCAGCAAGAGCGACCGCTCCTACAATGAGCAGTTCTTC
TRBJ2-3 | 16 | many | TRBV7-2 | TRBD2 | CASSLGPQREGDTQYF | TGTGCCAGCAGCTTAGGTCCACAGCGGGAGGGAGATACGCAGTATTTT
TRBJ2-7 | 15 | few | TRBV6-5 | TRBD1 | CASSYGQGGSYEQYF | TGTGCCAGCAGTTACGGACAGGGAGGCTCCTACGAGCAGTACTTC
TRBJ1-1 | 14 | NA | TRBV10-3 | NA | CAIKEGNLNTEAFF | TGTGCCATCAAAGAGGGGAATTTGAACACTGAAGCTTTCTTT
TRBJ1-6 | 15 | NA | TRBV11-3 | NA | CASSLVGTTNSPLHF | TGTGCCAGCAGCTTAGTGGGGACGACTAATTCACCCCTCCACTTT
TRBJ2-1 | 16 | many | TRBV12-3/TRBV12-4 | NA | CASSPPRAKKVDEQFF | TGTGCCAGCAGCCCACCCCGGGCCAAAAAGGTGGATGAGCAGTTCTTC
TRBJ2-3 | 15 | many | TRBV20-1 | TRBD2 | CSARPRGLGADTQYF | TGCAGTGCTAGACCAAGGGGACTAGGTGCAGATACGCAGTATTTT
TRBJ1-2 | 12 | NA | TRBV6-4 | NA | CASRHRTYGYTF | TGTGCCAGCAGGCACAGGACCTATGGCTACACCTTC
TRBJ2-7 | 16 | NA | TRBV7-9 | TRBD2 | CASSTAGLAGAYEQYF | TGTGCCAGCAGCACCGCGGGACTAGCGGGAGCCTACGAGCAGTACTTC
TRBJ2-7 | 16 | NA | TRBV15 | TRBD1 | CATSRRTGGFSYEQYF | TGTGCCACCAGCAGGAGGACAGGGGGGTTCTCCTACGAGCAGTACTTC
TRBJ1-5 | 12 | many | TRBV28 | NA | CATRSGNQPQHF | TGTGCCACGAGGTCGGGCAATCAGCCCCAGCATTTT
TRBJ2-7 | 14 | NA | TRBV10-1 | NA | CASSEAARGDEQYF | TGCGCCAGCAGTGAAGCGGCCAGGGGGGACGAGCAGTACTTC
TRBJ2-7 | 15 | few | TRBV19 | TRBD2 | CASSLGLAVTYEQYF | TGTGCCAGTAGTTTGGGACTAGCGGTCACCTACGAGCAGTACTTC
TRBJ2-3 | 17 | many | TRBV28 | TRBD1 | CASPKTRQGAWGDTQYF | TGTGCCAGCCCGAAAACCAGACAGGGGGCATGGGGAGATACGCAGTATTTT
TRBJ2-3 | 14 | many | TRBV20-1 | NA | CSARFGNSEDTQYF | TGCAGTGCTAGATTCGGGAATTCGGAAGATACGCAGTATTTT
TRBJ2-7 | 16 | NA | TRBV4-2 | TRBD2 | CASSQGGLAGSYEQYF | TGTGCCAGCAGCCAAGGGGGGCTAGCGGGATCCTACGAGCAGTACTTC
TRBJ1-1 | 14 | many | TRBV3-1 | NA | CASSHELGNTEAFF | TGTGCCAGCAGCCACGAGCTAGGGAACACTGAAGCTTTCTTT
TRBJ1-1 | 18 | many | TRBV2 | NA | CASRLDRKNPPGNTEAFF | TGTGCCAGCAGACTAGACCGGAAAAACCCTCCGGGGAACACTGAAGCTTTCTTT
TRBJ2-1 | 13 | many | TRBV6-2/TRBV6-3 | TRBD2 | CAGGTSSYNEQFF | TGTGCCGGAGGGACTAGCAGCTACAATGAGCAGTTCTTC
TRBJ2-6 | 14 | many | TRBV6-1 | NA | CASTSPSGANVLTF | TGTGCCAGCACCTCACCCTCTGGGGCCAACGTCCTGACTTTC
TRBJ2-7 | 13 | NA | TRBV27 | NA | CASSNEYSYEQYF | TGTGCCAGCAGTAATGAGTATAGCTACGAGCAGTACTTC
TRBJ2-6 | 14 | many | TRBV7-2 | NA | CASTLGSGANVLTF | TGTGCCAGTACCCTGGGCTCTGGGGCCAACGTCCTGACTTTC
TRBJ2-3 | 16 | NA | TRBV25-1 | TRBD2 | CASSESLAGGLDTQYF | TGTGCCAGCAGTGAATCTCTAGCGGGAGGCCTAGATACGCAGTATTTT
TRBJ2-4 | 13 | few | TRBV12-3/TRBV12-4 | NA | CASSRLPKNIQYF | TGTGCCAGCAGCCGTCTACCTAAAAACATTCAGTACTTC
TRBJ1-2 | 11 | NA | TRBV20-1 | NA | CSAPPGNGYTF | TGCAGTGCTCCACCCGGGAACGGCTACACCTTC
TRBJ2-1 | 15 | many | TRBV6-1 | NA | CASGSRGWNDNEQFF | TGTGCCAGCGGATCAAGGGGGTGGAATGACAATGAGCAGTTCTTC
TRBJ2-5 | 12 | many | TRBV19 | NA | CASSPPVGTQYF | TGTGCCAGTAGTCCGCCAGTCGGGACCCAGTACTTC
TRBJ2-5 | 16 | NA | TRBV7-8 | NA | CASSLDPPGPPETQYF | TGTGCCAGCAGCTTAGACCCCCCGGGACCACCAGAGACCCAGTACTTC
TRBJ1-2 | 13 | NA | TRBV19 | NA | CASSQQSNYGYTF | TGTGCCAGTAGTCAACAGAGTAACTATGGCTACACCTTC
TRBJ2-1 | 15 | many | TRBV7-2 | NA | CASSQQLQPNNEQFF | TGTGCCAGCAGCCAGCAGTTACAACCCAACAATGAGCAGTTCTTC
TRBJ1-2 | 12 | many | TRBV20-1 | NA | CSATWGANGYTF | TGCAGTGCCACGTGGGGGGCAAATGGCTACACCTTC
TRBJ1-3 | 15 | NA | TRBV3-1 | NA | CASRRDGSSGNTIYF | TGTGCCAGCAGGCGGGACGGCAGCTCTGGAAACACCATATATTTT
TRBJ2-1 | 14 | few | TRBV4-2 | TRBD2 | CASSQDGLGNEQFF | TGTGCCAGCAGCCAAGATGGACTAGGCAATGAGCAGTTCTTC
TRBJ2-6 | 15 | many | TRBV24-1 | NA | CATSDLGAGANVLTF | TGTGCCACCAGTGATTTAGGAGCAGGGGCCAACGTCCTGACTTTC